The 21 T cell receptor beta chains in this list originate from one sample, sequenced in a study of vaccination and CD4 T cells after COVID-19. At the Johns Hopkins FTIC core, DNA taken from cultured CD4+ T cells was sequenced by way of the Oncomine TCR Beta short-read assay. From the PCR reads, TCRdb called clonotypes with MiXCR, one entry per CDR3 protein. The table has 7,600 or so distinct CDR3 sequences, roughly three fifths seen once. Antigens for these TCRs are unknown. As for treatment: roughly 11-day PBMC culture with coronavirus spike peptide pools or control peptides (ViraFEST assay). The source material was CD4+ T cells from blood, cultured in vitro. Receptors were obtained from a human donor who had recovered from COVID-19.

This clonotype rates as large (0.1 to 1%). The chain couples TRBV12-3 or TRBV12-4 to TRBJ1-6; 8 bases are a match to TRBD1. This CDR3 is built from 18 residues. After removal of 5 bases from V and 0 bases from J, the junction contained 9 bases not matched to a gene. The CDR3 bases are TGTGCCAGCAGTAGGACAGGGATTGCCAGCTCCTATAATTCACCCCTCCACTTT. This encodes CASSRTGIASSYNSPLHF.

V gene TRBV6-1 combines with J gene TRBJ2-2; D might be TRBD2 (5 bases). V lost 7 bases and J lost 1, with 13 bases in between. The germline gives CDR1 MNHNS, CDR2 SASEGT. CDR3 length: 15 amino acids. CDR3 residues: CASNRGPMNTGELFF. Here the CDR3 DNA reads TGTGCCAGCAATCGAGGGCCAATGAACACCGGGGAGCTGTTTTTT.

V usage is TRBV2 and J usage is TRBJ1-5; 9 positions agree with TRBD1. Germline lookup yields CDR1 SNHLY and CDR2 FYNNEI. CDR3 size: 15 residues. V shed 7 bases and J 0 bases; nucleotides not matched to a gene: 4. The CDR3 here is CASKGTGFSNQPQHF. CDR3 DNA: TGTGCCAGCAAGGGGACAGGGTTTAGCAATCAGCCCCAGCATTTT. The complete variable domain, with remaining parts taken from reference TRBV2 and TRBJ1-5, reads EPEVTQTPSHQVTQMGQEVILRCVPISNHLYFYWYRQILGQKVEFLVSFYNNEISEKSEIFDDQFSVERPDGSNFTLKIRSTKLEDSAMYFCASKGTGFSNQPQHFGDGTRLSIL.

This clonotype is large. This chain joins TRBV6-5 and TRBJ2-2, with 7 bases that match TRBD1. After removal of 2 bases from V and 0 bases from J, the junction contained 12 bases not matched to a gene. CDR3 size: 19 residues. Germline CDR1 MNHEY, CDR2 SVGAGI. CDR3 coding DNA: TGTGCCAGCAGTTACCCTGAAGATCCGGGACAGACGAACACCGGGGAGCTGTTTTTT. Its protein product is CASSYPEDPGQTNTGELFF.

This clonotype was detected only a few times. The V call is TRBV7-2, the J call TRBJ1-5, with 7 bases identical to TRBD1. This CDR3 comprises 14 residues. Losses at the gene ends were 5 bases for V and 8 bases for J; bases not matched to a gene: 9. Looked up from germline, CDR1 is SGHTA and CDR2 is FQGNSA. The CDR3 DNA reads TGTGCCAGCAGCCAGGGGGTAGGGATGGAGCCCCAGCATTTT. It codes for CASSQGVGMEPQHF.

By frequency in the sample, this clonotype is large. The rearrangement uses TRBV5-8 and TRBJ1-1; D call uncertain. V lost 4 bases and J lost 6, with 10 bases in between. This CDR3 has 12 residues. CDR1 and CDR2 from the germline V gene are SGHTS and YDEGEE. CDR3 sequence: CASSVGPPEAFF. For the CDR3, the DNA is TGTGCCAGCAGCGTGGGTCCGCCTGAAGCTTTCTTT.

The V and J genes are TRBV10-3 and TRBJ1-3; TRBD1 agrees at 9 bases. Germline lookup yields CDR1 ENHRY and CDR2 SYGVKD. This CDR3 comprises 14 residues. V shed 8 bases, J shed 0 bases, and the junction held 2 bases outside the gene matches. The CDR3 here is CAIGQGISGNTIYF. The CDR3 region has the DNA TGTGCCATCGGACAGGGGATCTCTGGAAACACCATATATTTT.

This clonotype was picked up a small number of times. The chain recombines TRBV20-1 with TRBJ1-1; D may be TRBD1 (5 bases). V was cut by 6 bases and J by 3 bases, with 14 bases left in between. The CDR3 spans 13 residues. Germline CDR1 and CDR2: DFQATT and SNEGSKA (reference sequence). The CDR3 here is CSAPRARDTEAFF. The CDR3 DNA reads TGCAGTGCCCCCCGCGCCAGGGACACTGAAGCTTTCTTT.

The chain recombines TRBV6-1 with TRBJ2-7; D is uncertain. The CDR3 is 12 amino acids. Germline V lookup: CDR1 MNHNS, CDR2 SASEGT. V dropped 1 base and J dropped 6 bases, with 7 bases sitting between them. The CDR3 DNA is TGTGCCAGCAGTGAAGTGGGATTCGAGCAGTACTTC. Protein sequence: CASSEVGFEQYF.

This rearrangement joins TRBV9 to TRBJ2-3; 8 bases agree with TRBD2. This CDR3 has 17 residues. Germline CDR1 reads SGDLS; CDR2 reads YYNGEE. Germline trimming cut 0 bases from V and 8 bases from J; bases unmatched to any gene: 14. CDR3 protein: CASSVDGGAGPQGTQYF. CDR3 bases: TGTGCCAGCAGCGTAGACGGGGGGGCAGGGCCGCAAGGTACGCAGTATTTT.

This clonotype occurred a few times. The gene calls are TRBV19 and TRBJ2-4, with 8 nucleotides matching TRBD2. There are 13 residues in the CDR3. Germline V gene lookup returns CDR1 LNHDA and CDR2 SQIVND (reference sequence). The V gene end was trimmed by 8 bases and the J gene end by 8 bases; junction bases not matched to a gene: 8. This CDR3 reads CASRGGRRDIQYF. The CDR3 DNA reads as TGTGCCAGTCGGGGGGGGCGGCGGGACATTCAGTACTTC.

J is TRBJ2-2 and V is TRBV2, with 8 bases lining up with TRBD1. Germline V gene lookup returns CDR1 SNHLY and CDR2 FYNNEI. Germline trimming cut 6 bases from V and 2 bases from J; bases unmatched to any gene: 8. The CDR3 runs to 16 residues. The CDR3 protein is CASSLGGTGNTGELFF. CDR3 in DNA: TGTGCCAGCAGCCTAGGCGGGACAGGAAACACCGGGGAGCTGTTTTTT.

J is TRBJ2-2 and V is TRBV5-1, with D maybe TRBD1 (6 bases). From germline, CDR1 is SGHRS and CDR2 YFSETQ. The CDR3 length is 15 residues. Trimming removed 6 bases at V and 6 bases at J, with 18 bases between. The CDR3 DNA is TGCGCCAGCATGGTTTCTGCAGGGGCGGCCGGGGAGCTGTTTTTT. Amino acids: CASMVSAGAAGELFF. The whole variable domain, filled in from reference TRBV5-1 and TRBJ2-2, reads KAGVTQTPRYLIKTRGQQVTLSCSPISGHRSVSWYQQTPGQGLQFLFEYFSETQRNKGNFPGRFSGRQFSNSRSEMNVSTLELGDSALYLCASMVSAGAAGELFFGEGSRLTVL.

The chain is built from TRBV29-1 and TRBJ2-5, with 12 nucleotides matching TRBD2. This CDR3 has 15 residues. The germline CDR1 and CDR2 sequences are SQVTM and ANQGSEA. Germline trimming cut 6 bases from V and 7 bases from J; bases unmatched to any gene: 12. Here the CDR3 DNA reads TGCAGCGTGGCCGGGACTAGCGGGCGGGTGGGGACCCAGTACTTC. Amino acid sequence: CSVAGTSGRVGTQYF.

The chain combines TRBV12-3 or TRBV12-4 with TRBJ1-5; a possible D gene is TRBD1 (5 bases). The CDR3 consists of 16 residues. The V end lost 1 base, the J end lost 4 bases, and 14 bases lay between the germline ends. The CDR3 region has the DNA TGTGCCAGCAGTTTAGGGTCCGGGGGTCCTAATCAGCCCCAGCATTTT. Its protein product is CASSLGSGGPNQPQHF.

This rearrangement joins TRBV9 to TRBJ1-5; D unclear. Germline CDR1 and CDR2: SGDLS and YYNGEE. The V and J ends lost 0 bases and 0 bases respectively, with 7 bases between them. CDR3 length: 15 residues. As DNA, the CDR3 is TGTGCCAGCAGCGTAGAAGCAGATAGCAATCAGCCCCAGCATTTT. Encoded protein: CASSVEADSNQPQHF.

The gene calls are TRBV29-1 and TRBJ2-1; 7 nucleotides agree with TRBD2. CDR3 length: 13 residues. Losses at the gene ends were 3 bases for V and 9 bases for J; bases not matched to a gene: 8. Germline CDR1 SQVTM, CDR2 ANQGSEA. This CDR3 is CSVEMGGPSEQFF. As DNA, the CDR3 is TGCAGCGTTGAGATGGGAGGGCCTAGTGAGCAGTTCTTC.

This chain joins TRBV9 and TRBJ2-1; D possibly corresponds to TRBD2 (5 bases). V gave up 3 bases and J gave up 1 base, with 11 bases separating them. The CDR3 runs 15 residues. The germline V gene has CDR1 SGDLS and CDR2 YYNGEE. CDR3 coding DNA: TGTGCCAGCAGCGCCATCGGCGGGTCCTACAATGAGCAGTTCTTC. Translated: CASSAIGGSYNEQFF.

This clonotype was seen more than once but under ten times. The chain links TRBV2 to TRBJ2-7, with TRBD1 matching over 7 bases. Germline lookup yields CDR1 SNHLY and CDR2 FYNNEI. The CDR3 is 15 amino acids. Trimming took 3 bases from V and 3 from J; bases not matched to a gene: 8. The CDR3 spells CASSEGTVIVYEQYF. Written as DNA, the CDR3 is TGTGCCAGCAGTGAGGGGACAGTAATCGTCTACGAGCAGTACTTC. Combining the CDR3 with reference TRBV2 and TRBJ2-7 gives the whole variable domain EPEVTQTPSHQVTQMGQEVILRCVPISNHLYFYWYRQILGQKVEFLVSFYNNEISEKSEIFDDQFSVERPDGSNFTLKIRSTKLEDSAMYFCASSEGTVIVYEQYFGPGTRLTVT.

The chain has TRBV12-3 or TRBV12-4 and TRBJ2-3; TRBD2 agrees at 7 bases. The CDR3 runs 16 residues. J was trimmed by 4 bases and V by 1 base; bases with no gene match: 8. As DNA, the CDR3 is TGTGCCAGCAGTTTAGTCTTAGCGGGCCTGGCAGATACGCAGTATTTT. Protein sequence: CASSLVLAGLADTQYF.

Only a few counts were recorded for this clonotype. The gene calls are TRBV6-1 and TRBJ2-7, with TRBD2 matching over 10 bases. V lost 8 bases to trimming and J lost 4 bases; unmatched junction nucleotides: 8. CDR1 MNHNS and CDR2 SASEGT come from the germline V gene. The CDR3 sequence is 14 residues long. CDR3 protein: CASGSGLASYEQYF. The CDR3 DNA reads as TGTGCCAGCGGGTCGGGACTAGCGTCATACGAGCAGTACTTC.